The present entry profiles one TCR beta chain with its context. The antigen is unknown. The V gene lost 6 bases and the J gene lost 0 bases, with 20 bases spanning the gap. Germline lookup yields CDR1 KGHSH and CDR2 LQKENI. This CDR3 contains 17 residues. This record belongs to a study of shared clonotypes between healthy human individuals. Study-wide findings and caveats: Relative to their counterparts shared across all four donors, non-shared clonotypes exhibited diminished generation probabilities.

Produced via immunoSEQ multiplex PCR; TCRdb's table is partial and in-frame only. This table holds roughly 530,000 clones, roughly 95% found once. The source is a woman in her 30s in good health. This sequence joins TRBV18 and TRBJ2-5; either TRBD1 or TRBD2 may supply D (5 bases each). Material for sequencing was naive CD4+ T cells sorted from blood. Noted subset: CD45RA+ positively selected. The CDR3 region is CASSPRMGRQNQETQYF. The CDR3 bases are TGTGCCAGCTCCCCCAGGATGGGGAGACAGAACCAAGAGACCCAGTACTTC.